These T cell receptor beta chains were read from a single sample in a study of beta chain features in type 1 diabetes. TCRdb keeps only in-frame clones here, not all; method: immunoSEQ multiplex PCR. The sample lists 350,000 or so clones, about 19% occurring once. Sequences were obtained from naive CD4+ T cells from blood. These receptor sequences come from a woman aged 18-29 years in good health. CDR3s include the opening cysteine and the closing phenylalanine or tryptophan. The D gene is left open where the match is weak. Only part of the rows carry a size: once, few, many, or a class if the clone is expanded.

cdr3_nt cdr3_aa j_call clone_size d_call v_call
TGCGCCAGCAGCTTGGAGGGAGGCGGCACAGATACGCAGTATTTT CASSLEGGGTDTQYF TRBJ2-3 few . TRBV5-1
TGTGCCATCAGTGAGTCCCCCGGTCGCGATGAGGGCGAGCAGTACTTC CAISESPGRDEGEQYF TRBJ2-7 . . TRBV10-3
TGTGCCAGCAGTGAAAGGCAGGACGGGAGTAGGTTCTTC CASSERQDGSRFF TRBJ2-1 . . TRBV25-1
TGCGCCAGCAGAATACAGGGGTACACCGGGGAGCTGTTTTTT CASRIQGYTGELFF TRBJ2-2 . TRBD1 TRBV5-1
TGTGCCAGCAGCTACGGACAGTACCTTCAGTACTTC CASSYGQYLQYF TRBJ2-4 few . TRBV7-2
TGCAGCGTTGGATGGGGCGGGAGCCCCGTTGCCGGGGAGCTGTTTTTT CSVGWGGSPVAGELFF TRBJ2-2 . TRBD2 TRBV29-1
TGCGCCAGCAGCCAACATCTCAGGAATCAGCCCCAGCATTTT CASSQHLRNQPQHF TRBJ1-5 few . TRBV4-3
TGCGCCAGCACTCCCCAGTGTTGGGGCTACACCTTC CASTPQCWGYTF TRBJ1-2 few . TRBV23-1
TGCAGCGAAGGACAGGGCCGGGAAGATACGCAGTATTTT CSEGQGREDTQYF TRBJ2-3 few TRBD1 TRBV29-1
TGTGCCAGCAGCCTTCGTAGCCTCCAGCGGGCCCCCTACGAGCAGTACTTC CASSLRSLQRAPYEQYF TRBJ2-7 few . TRBV14
TGTGCCAGCAACCTTCGAGGGACAAGGGCTTATAGCAATCAGCCCCAGCATTTT CASNLRGTRAYSNQPQHF TRBJ1-5 few . TRBV5-8
TGTGCCAGCAGCCCTTCAGGGAACACTGAAGCTTTCTTT CASSPSGNTEAFF TRBJ1-1 . . TRBV7-6
TGTGCCAGCAGCTCTCACGGGGGGGCAGAGACCCAGTACTTC CASSSHGGAETQYF TRBJ2-5 . TRBD2 TRBV7-2
TGTGCCAGTAGTTTAGCTCGGGATGGCTACACCTTC CASSLARDGYTF TRBJ1-2 few . TRBV19
TGTGCCAGCAGCCCCAGCCGGGAGTTAATGGATACGCAGTATTTT CASSPSRELMDTQYF TRBJ2-3 . . TRBV7-9
TGTGCCAGCAGCCAGTGGGGACACGCCAACACTGAAGCTTTCTTT CASSQWGHANTEAFF TRBJ1-1 . . TRBV14
TGTGCCAGCAGCCTCCATGGGCTTGAGACCCAGTACTTC CASSLHGLETQYF TRBJ2-5 . . TRBV6-1
TGTGCCAGCAGCTTCCGGGACACCAGGCGCTACACCTTC CASSFRDTRRYTF TRBJ1-2 . . TRBV9
TGCGCCAGCAGCGAGGACAGCGCCCTTACGAACATTCAGTACTTC CASSEDSALTNIQYF TRBJ2-4 . . TRBV5-1
TGCGCCAGCAGCTTGCCGAGAGGGGGGGAGGACGAGCAGTACTTC CASSLPRGGEDEQYF TRBJ2-7 . . TRBV5-1
TGTGCCTCGGGACTTTTTAACACTGAAGCTTTCTTT CASGLFNTEAFF TRBJ1-1 few . TRBV30
TGTGCCAGCTCACCCGGGACAGGGTCGGGCATTCAGTACTTC CASSPGTGSGIQYF TRBJ2-4 few TRBD1 TRBV18
TGTGCTAGTGGTCTTTCCCCCAGGGGCTGGGGAGACACAGATACGCAGTATTTT CASGLSPRGWGDTDTQYF TRBJ2-3 few . TRBV12-5
TGCAGCGTTGAAGGACAGGGTTTGGACGAGCAGTACTTC CSVEGQGLDEQYF TRBJ2-7 few TRBD1 TRBV29-1
TGTGCCTGGAGACAGGGGGGCGATTCCACTGAAGCTTTCTTT CAWRQGGDSTEAFF TRBJ1-1 . TRBD1 TRBV30
TGTGCCAGCACCGGACAGGGGGTGATTGGCTACACCTTC CASTGQGVIGYTF TRBJ1-2 . TRBD1 TRBV7-8
TGTGCCATCAGTGAGAGGACGGGGGGGTACAATGAGCAGTTCTTC CAISERTGGYNEQFF TRBJ2-1 . TRBD2 TRBV10-3
TGTGCCTGGAGTGAGGGGGGGTATGGCTACACCTTC CAWSEGGYGYTF TRBJ1-2 few . TRBV30
TGTGCCAGCAGCATCGGACTAGCGGGGGTTGGTGAGCAGTACTTC CASSIGLAGVGEQYF TRBJ2-7 . TRBD2 TRBV7-9
TGCGCCAGCAGCTTGGTAGGGGCCAGGGTTGGCTACACCTTC CASSLVGARVGYTF TRBJ1-2 . . TRBV5-1
TGTGCCAGCAGCTTAGAGAGCGGGATTTACAATGAGCAGTTCTTC CASSLESGIYNEQFF TRBJ2-1 . TRBD2 TRBV7-6
TGTGCCAGCTCACCACCGGGGACAGGGGGCGTCATGGGCTATGGCTACACCTTC CASSPPGTGGVMGYGYTF TRBJ1-2 . TRBD1 TRBV18
TGCGCCAGCAGCGCGGGACTAGCGGGAGCAGATACGCAGTATTTT CASSAGLAGADTQYF TRBJ2-3 . TRBD2 TRBV5-1
TGTGCCTGGAGTCACAACAGGGTGCAGCCCCAGCATTTT CAWSHNRVQPQHF TRBJ1-5 . . TRBV30
TGTGCCAGCAGCCTAGGACTAGCTGAAGAGACCCAGTACTTC CASSLGLAEETQYF TRBJ2-5 once TRBD2 TRBV7-9
TGTGCCAGCAGTGGACCCTCGGGACAGGGCGGGTACTATGGCTACACCTTC CASSGPSGQGGYYGYTF TRBJ1-2 . TRBD1 TRBV25-1
TGTGCCAGTAGCCCCACGGGGGAAGGTGCAGATACGCAGTATTTT CASSPTGEGADTQYF TRBJ2-3 few . TRBV19
TGTGCCAGCAGCGGTAACGGGGTTCGAGCTTTCTTT CASSGNGVRAFF TRBJ1-1 . . TRBV7-3
TGTGCCAGCAGTCCCGGACTAGCGCGTGGAAATGAGCAGTTCTTC CASSPGLARGNEQFF TRBJ2-1 . TRBD2 TRBV7-9
TGCGCCAGCAGCCTAGGACAGGGGGGACTGAATGAGCAGTTCTTC CASSLGQGGLNEQFF TRBJ2-1 . TRBD1 TRBV5-1
TGTGCCTGGAGTGGACAGGAGAACACTGAAGCTTTCTTT CAWSGQENTEAFF TRBJ1-1 many . TRBV30
TGTGCCAGCTCACTTCTTCCGGGACAGGGCAATCAGCCCCAGCATTTT CASSLLPGQGNQPQHF TRBJ1-5 . TRBD1 TRBV18
TGTGCCAGCAGCTTTGACAGGGCGGACACCGGGGAGCTGTTTTTT CASSFDRADTGELFF TRBJ2-2 few TRBD1 TRBV7-3
TGTGCCATCAGTGAGCTGTCCTACGAGCAGTACTTC CAISELSYEQYF TRBJ2-7 few . TRBV10-3
TGTGCCAGCAGCTACAACAAGGGGGCTGGGGAGACCCAGTACTTC CASSYNKGAGETQYF TRBJ2-5 . TRBD1 TRBV7-2
TGTGCCTGGAGTGGGATGCGGACTAGCGGGAGCCCCAATGAGCAGTTCTTC CAWSGMRTSGSPNEQFF TRBJ2-1 . TRBD2 TRBV30
TGTGCCAGCAGCCAGGCCTCTTTGACAGGGATGGAACAGTTCTTC CASSQASLTGMEQFF TRBJ2-1 few TRBD1 TRBV4-2
TGCGCCAGCAGCTATGGGACGGGGGGCTACAATGAGCAGTTCTTC CASSYGTGGYNEQFF TRBJ2-1 . TRBD2 TRBV5-1
TGCAGCGTTGAACTGGCAGGGGTAGAGACCCAGTACTTC CSVELAGVETQYF TRBJ2-5 few . TRBV29-1
TGTGCCACGGGGTCACCCCTCCACTTT CATGSPLHF TRBJ1-6 few . TRBV28
TGTGCCAGCAGCTCAAGGACAGCCAACACCGGGGAGCTGTTTTTT CASSSRTANTGELFF TRBJ2-2 . . TRBV9
TGTGCCAGCAGCCGAGGAGGGCCATTCAATCAGCCCCAGCATTTT CASSRGGPFNQPQHF TRBJ1-5 few . TRBV7-9